A selection of T cell receptor beta chains follows, all from one sample in a study of T cell repertoires in cytomegalovirus infection. Each CDR3 protein is one row after TCRdb ran MiXCR on the reads. The sample holds around 180,000 distinct CDR3 sequences, about 21% seen once. Sequenced sample: PBMCs. The receptors were gathered from a human donor in good health (CMV status not recorded). Some clones in this sample may be carry-over from other donors' samples. Each CDR3 is given with its conserved first and last residue. A D gene is named only where the DNA matches it firmly. Clone size is shown for a subset of rows, as once, few, many or a class of expanded clone.

size: NA; D: NA; V: TRBV2; J: TRBJ2-7; DNA: TGTGCCAGCATCCGGACGCAATACTCCTACGAGCAGTACTTC; CDR3: CASIRTQYSYEQYF
size: once; D: NA; V: TRBV20-1; J: TRBJ2-5; DNA: TGCAGTGCGGGGGCGACTGGGACCCAGTACTTC; CDR3: CSAGATGTQYF
size: many; D: NA; V: TRBV7-9; J: TRBJ2-5; DNA: TGTGCCAGCAGCTTAGTCGGGGCTGGAGAGACCCAGTACTTC; CDR3: CASSLVGAGETQYF
size: few; D: TRBD2; V: TRBV6-2/TRBV6-3; J: TRBJ2-1; DNA: TGTGCCAGCAGTTACTCTAGCGGGTCCTTCTACAATGAGCAGTTCTTC; CDR3: CASSYSSGSFYNEQFF
size: NA; D: NA; V: TRBV28; J: TRBJ2-5; DNA: TGTGCCAGCAGTTTAATAAGCGGCGAGACCCAGTACTTC; CDR3: CASSLISGETQYF
size: few; D: NA; V: TRBV4-1; J: TRBJ1-2; DNA: TGCGCCAGCAGCCAGCCGGAGGAGTTTAACTATGGCTACACCTTC; CDR3: CASSQPEEFNYGYTF
size: few; D: NA; V: TRBV15; J: TRBJ2-2; DNA: TGTGCCACCAGCCTTGAGGGGGGCAACACCGGGGAGCTGTTTTTT; CDR3: CATSLEGGNTGELFF
size: many; D: NA; V: TRBV12-3/TRBV12-4; J: TRBJ1-1; DNA: TGTGCCAGCAGGTATGGGGCGATCACTGAAGCTTTCTTT; CDR3: CASRYGAITEAFF
size: few; D: TRBD1; V: TRBV7-6; J: TRBJ1-2; DNA: TGTGCCAGCAGCCCTAACAGGGGGCTCGGCTATGGCTACACCTTC; CDR3: CASSPNRGLGYGYTF
size: many; D: TRBD1; V: TRBV5-4; J: TRBJ1-4; DNA: TGTGCCAGCAGCACGCGACAGGGGAACAATGAAAAACTGTTTTTT; CDR3: CASSTRQGNNEKLFF
size: NA; D: NA; V: TRBV5-1; J: TRBJ2-1; DNA: TGCGCCAGCAGCCCACCTAGCGACTCCTACAATGAGCAGTTCTTC; CDR3: CASSPPSDSYNEQFF
size: NA; D: NA; V: TRBV7-9; J: TRBJ2-1; DNA: TGTGCCAGCAGCCCCAACTTATTGTTTTACAATGAGCAGTTCTTC; CDR3: CASSPNLLFYNEQFF
size: many; D: NA; V: TRBV7-8; J: TRBJ2-4; DNA: TGTGCCAGCAGCTTAATTGCCCAGGGGTCCAAAAACATTCAGTACTTC; CDR3: CASSLIAQGSKNIQYF
size: few; D: TRBD1; V: TRBV19; J: TRBJ1-1; DNA: TGTGCCAGTAGTATAGAGACAGGGATAGACACTGAAGCTTTCTTT; CDR3: CASSIETGIDTEAFF
size: few; D: NA; V: TRBV12-5; J: TRBJ1-3; DNA: TGTGCTAGTGCCGAGAGCTCTGGAAACACCATATATTTT; CDR3: CASAESSGNTIYF
size: many; D: TRBD1; V: TRBV28; J: TRBJ2-3; DNA: TGTGCCAGCAGTTCGACAGGGGTCACAGATACGCAGTATTTT; CDR3: CASSSTGVTDTQYF
size: few; D: NA; V: TRBV28; J: TRBJ2-5; DNA: TGTGCCAGCAGTTATCACGGACCACAAGAGACCCAGTACTTC; CDR3: CASSYHGPQETQYF
size: NA; D: NA; V: TRBV5-1; J: TRBJ2-7; DNA: TGCGCCAGCAGCTTCGGGACGGCCTACGAGCAGTACTTC; CDR3: CASSFGTAYEQYF
size: NA; D: TRBD2; V: TRBV7-3; J: TRBJ2-1; DNA: TGTGCCAGCAGCCCTGTGGCTAGCGGGTACAATGAGCAGTTCTTC; CDR3: CASSPVASGYNEQFF
size: few; D: TRBD1; V: TRBV28; J: TRBJ1-2; DNA: TGTGCCATCGAGGACAGGAGGAACTATGGCTACACCTTC; CDR3: CAIEDRRNYGYTF
size: many; D: NA; V: TRBV7-9; J: TRBJ2-5; DNA: TGTGCCAGCAGCCATTTACTAGTCACCCAGGAGACCCAGTACTTC; CDR3: CASSHLLVTQETQYF
size: few; D: TRBD2; V: TRBV25-1; J: TRBJ2-1; DNA: TGTGCCAGCAGGACTAGCGGGAGTGCGGGGTACAATGAGCAGTTCTTC; CDR3: CASRTSGSAGYNEQFF
size: NA; D: TRBD1; V: TRBV12-5; J: TRBJ2-7; DNA: TGTGCTAGTGGTTTGGGACAGGGATACGAGCAGTACTTC; CDR3: CASGLGQGYEQYF
size: many; D: TRBD1; V: TRBV12-3/TRBV12-4; J: TRBJ1-1; DNA: TGTGCCAGCAGTTTAAGTTCACAGGGGAGCGAAGCTTTCTTT; CDR3: CASSLSSQGSEAFF
size: few; D: NA; V: TRBV6-1; J: TRBJ1-2; DNA: TGTGCCAGCAGTGAACGGACCTATGGCTACACCTTC; CDR3: CASSERTYGYTF
size: many; D: NA; V: TRBV7-9; J: TRBJ2-5; DNA: TGTGCCAGCAGCTTAGCGGAGCTAGCCGTCCAAGAGACCCAGTACTTC; CDR3: CASSLAELAVQETQYF
size: many; D: NA; V: TRBV7-8; J: TRBJ1-4; DNA: TGTGCCAGCAGCCCGGGGCCACAGGATGGCAAACCGAAACTGTTTTTT; CDR3: CASSPGPQDGKPKLFF
size: NA; D: TRBD1; V: TRBV7-8; J: TRBJ2-5; DNA: TGTGCCAGCAGCGTCGACAGGGGAGAGACCCAGTACTTC; CDR3: CASSVDRGETQYF
size: NA; D: TRBD1; V: TRBV30; J: TRBJ2-2; DNA: TGTGCCTGGAGTGTAAGGGACAGGGACACCGGGGAGCTGTTTTTT; CDR3: CAWSVRDRDTGELFF
size: NA; D: NA; V: TRBV7-3; J: TRBJ2-2; DNA: TGTGCCAGCCGCGATGGAAACACCGGGGATCTGTTTTTT; CDR3: CASRDGNTGDLFF
size: NA; D: TRBD2; V: TRBV5-3; J: TRBJ2-1; DNA: TGTGCCAGCACCAGAGCGGGAGGGCAGTGGGAGCAGTTCTTC; CDR3: CASTRAGGQWEQFF
size: few; D: NA; V: TRBV11-2; J: TRBJ1-6; DNA: TGTGCCAGCAGCTTAGGGCGGGCACCCCTCCACTTT; CDR3: CASSLGRAPLHF
size: NA; D: NA; V: TRBV27; J: TRBJ1-2; DNA: TGTGCCAGCCAAACTCGGGACGGCTATGGCTACACCTTC; CDR3: CASQTRDGYGYTF
size: NA; D: TRBD1; V: TRBV7-3; J: TRBJ1-2; DNA: TGTGCCAGCAGCCGAAGCCGGGACAGGAATCTTTATGGCTACACCTTC; CDR3: CASSRSRDRNLYGYTF
size: NA; D: NA; V: TRBV2; J: TRBJ1-2; DNA: TGTGCCAGCAGGGATACTAACTATGGCTACACCTTC; CDR3: CASRDTNYGYTF
size: many; D: TRBD2; V: TRBV29-1; J: TRBJ2-1; DNA: TGCAGCGTTGAGGGACTAGCCCCCATTCCCTACAATGAGCAGTTCTTC; CDR3: CSVEGLAPIPYNEQFF
size: NA; D: TRBD2; V: TRBV6-2/TRBV6-3; J: TRBJ2-4; DNA: TGTGCCAGCAAGGTATCGGGGGGAAAAGACATTCAGTACTTC; CDR3: CASKVSGGKDIQYF
size: few; D: TRBD1; V: TRBV5-1; J: TRBJ1-2; DNA: TGCGCCAGCAGCTTGGGGGCAGGGGGCTCCTATGGCTACACCTTC; CDR3: CASSLGAGGSYGYTF
size: NA; D: NA; V: TRBV6-6; J: TRBJ2-7; DNA: TGTGCCAGCAGTTACAACGGGCCCTCCTACGAGCTGTACTTC; CDR3: CASSYNGPSYELYF
size: few; D: TRBD2; V: TRBV7-9; J: TRBJ2-3; DNA: TGTGCCAGCGGGAGACTAGCGGGACCAGATACGCAGTATTTT; CDR3: CASGRLAGPDTQYF
size: many; D: NA; V: TRBV7-2; J: TRBJ1-2; DNA: TGTGCCAGCAGCTGGGGGGACGGTACTAACTATGGCTACACCTTC; CDR3: CASSWGDGTNYGYTF
size: NA; D: TRBD2; V: TRBV4-2; J: TRBJ2-4; DNA: TGTGCCAGCAGCCGAAGCGGGAGTGAGGCCAAAAACAGTCAGTACTTC; CDR3: CASSRSGSEAKNSQYF
size: many; D: NA; V: TRBV7-2; J: TRBJ2-3; DNA: TGTGCCAGCAGCCCCGAGGGGATCGGGCGAACGCAGTATTTT; CDR3: CASSPEGIGRTQYF
size: few; D: NA; V: TRBV2; J: TRBJ2-2; DNA: TGTGCCAGCAGGGGACTCATTAACACCGGGGAGCTGTTTTTT; CDR3: CASRGLINTGELFF
size: many; D: TRBD2; V: TRBV7-9; J: TRBJ2-3; DNA: TGTGCCAGCAGCTTAGCACTAGCGACCATCACAGATACGCAGTATTTT; CDR3: CASSLALATITDTQYF
size: many; D: NA; V: TRBV7-8; J: TRBJ1-3; DNA: TGTGCCAGCAGCTTAAGAGGGGTGGGAAACACCATATATTTT; CDR3: CASSLRGVGNTIYF
size: NA; D: TRBD1; V: TRBV7-9; J: TRBJ1-1; DNA: TGTGCCAGCAGCGGCGGGACAGGAGGTATGAACACTGAAGCTTTCTTT; CDR3: CASSGGTGGMNTEAFF
size: few; D: TRBD2; V: TRBV4-1; J: TRBJ2-7; DNA: TGCGCCAGCAGCCAACTAGCGGGGCAGACCTACGAGCAGTACTTC; CDR3: CASSQLAGQTYEQYF
size: few; D: TRBD2; V: TRBV7-2; J: TRBJ2-3; DNA: TGTGCCAGCAGCTTGGGGACTAGCCCAAGCACAGATACGCAGTATTTT; CDR3: CASSLGTSPSTDTQYF
size: NA; D: TRBD1; V: TRBV28; J: TRBJ2-1; DNA: TGTGCCAGCAGTCCGACAGGGGGCATCTACAATGAGCAGTTCTTC; CDR3: CASSPTGGIYNEQFF
size: NA; D: TRBD2; V: TRBV20-1; J: TRBJ2-3; DNA: TGCAGTGCACCTCAACTAGCGGGGGGGCCGAATACGCAGTATTTT; CDR3: CSAPQLAGGPNTQYF